This TCR beta chain was captured by sequencing in a study of spatial heterogeneity in lung cancer (dated by TCRdb to the late 2010s). Regarding the complete study: The donors were some 70 patients from the lung TRACERx cohort who had early-stage, untreated non-small cell lung cancer. Follow-up PBMC samples were sequenced whenever available, and the median time to follow-up was about 23 months after resection. Beta-chain transcripts were consistently detected in greater numbers than alpha-chain transcripts, which likely reflects a higher abundance of beta-chain transcripts. In the raw uncorrected reads, each unique combination of TCR and UMI appeared more than ten times on average. The study quantitatively compared TCR alpha and beta repertoires across multiple tumor regions, matched nontumor lung and blood in non-small cell lung cancer. The study linked features of the TCR repertoire to counts of nonsynonymous mutations, which were determined by whole-exome sequencing of tumor tissue. Both alpha and beta chains were TCR-sequenced in 210 or so tumor regions, under 80 matched nontumor lung samples and around 50 PBMC samples obtained at surgery.

Libraries were prepared through 5' RACE. Sequencing took place on a NextSeq 500. To allow correction of PCR and sequencing errors, the TCR library protocol tagged every TCR cDNA molecule with a unique molecular identifier. The study's own analysis went as follows. TCR identification, UMI-based error correction and CDR3 extraction were performed with Decombinator tools. TCRs above a frequency of 2 per 1,000, corresponding to the top 1% of the tumor frequency distribution, were defined as expanded. Rényi diversity was computed with the R vegan package after subsampling each repertoire 100 times to 5,000 TCRs. CDR3 similarity networks were built from amino acid triplet string-kernel similarity, with CDR3s being connected when pairwise similarity was above 0.82. TCRdb passed the public sequencing reads through fastp at Q25 and MiXCR, retaining productive beta sequences. Every distinct CDR3 protein forms one entry, paired with its most common genes and DNA. TCRdb's processing, not the authors', yielded these V and J calls. The sample includes 85,000 to 100,000 distinct CDR3 sequences, with 15% to 20% observed a single time. 21% of the sample lies in the top ten.

What the study reported, not specific to this receptor: Ubiquitous expanded tumor TCRs showed up in blood more often at tumor resection than at routine follow-up. Only 13 to 15 patients were included in the comparisons of baseline and follow-up blood repertoires. Additional single-cell paired TCR alpha and beta sequencing was considered necessary to confirm, at a functional level, the hypothesis that regional TCRs recognize regional mutations.

Taken with the paper, the label for time point translates to: blood at routine non-recurrence follow-up after resection. For TCR sequencing, whole RNA was extracted from tumor and nontumor lung tissue, or from cryopreserved PBMC samples, and no cell sorting was done. Only patients for whom sufficient RNA was available from at least two tumor regions were selected for TCR sequencing. Based on the germline V gene (reference sequence), the CDR1 and CDR2 sequences are SGHNT and YYREEE. From the cysteine up to the phenylalanine, the CDR3 has a length of 15 residues. Only the CDR3 DNA stays, 45 bases, in frame from base 1. The trim is 4 bases for V and 6 bases for J, with a gap of 17 bases between the germline ends. In regard to this clonotype: The target of this receptor is not known. Within one base of it there is no much larger clone, and no base qualities were kept.

This chain is built from TRBV5-4 and TRBJ1-3; the best D guess is TRBD1, with 6 bases matching. Sequencing was performed on PBMCs, taken at follow-up. The sequence came from a male donor with early-stage non-small cell lung cancer. The CDR3 reads as follows: CASSARDRLENTIYF. At the DNA level, the sequence is TGTGCCAGCAGCGCCCGAGACAGGCTTGAAAACACCATATATTTT. The CDR3, completed at both ends by the reference TRBV5-4 and TRBJ1-3 genes, gives the full variable domain ETGVTQSPTHLIKTRGQQVTLRCSSQSGHNTVSWYQQALGQGPQFIFQYYREEENGRGNFPPRFSGLQFPNYSSELNVNALELDDSALYLCASSARDRLENTIYFGEGSWLTVV.